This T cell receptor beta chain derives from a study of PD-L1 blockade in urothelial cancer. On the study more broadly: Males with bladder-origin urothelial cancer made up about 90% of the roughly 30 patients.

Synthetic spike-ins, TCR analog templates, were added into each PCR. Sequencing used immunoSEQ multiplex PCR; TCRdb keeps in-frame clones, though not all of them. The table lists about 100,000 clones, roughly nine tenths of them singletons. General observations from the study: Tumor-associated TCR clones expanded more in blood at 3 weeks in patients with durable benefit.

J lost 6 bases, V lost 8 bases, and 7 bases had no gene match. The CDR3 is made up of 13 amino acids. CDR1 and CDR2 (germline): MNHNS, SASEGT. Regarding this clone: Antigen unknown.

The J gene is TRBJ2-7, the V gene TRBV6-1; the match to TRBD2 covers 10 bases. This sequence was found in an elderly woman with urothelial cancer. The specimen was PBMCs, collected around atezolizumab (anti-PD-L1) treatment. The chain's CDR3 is CASPPSGSLEQYF. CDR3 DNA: TGTGCCAGCCCGCCTAGCGGGAGTCTCGAGCAGTACTTC.